This T cell receptor beta chain was recorded in a study of shared clonotypes between healthy human individuals. General study points: Memory subsets generally showed lower estimated richness than naive subsets. Sharing across four donors was highest in naive CD4 (roughly 5%) and lowest in memory CD8 (roughly 0.4%).

Authors' methods: Quality scores were absent from the junction-only immunoSEQ sequences, so filtering differed. The protocol was immunoSEQ multiplex PCR, while the TCRdb copy is restricted to in-frame clones and leaves out a portion. V, J and clone size are taken as reported in that table, and D and trimming were inferred from the DNA itself. The sample consists of some 500,000 clones, roughly 95% of them appearing once. Trimming removed 4 bases at V and 6 bases at J, with 10 bases between. Germline CDR1 is SEHNR and CDR2 is FQNEAQ (reference sequence). This CDR3 region has 13 residues. This clone was seen a single time. Its antigen is as yet unknown.

The specimen was naive CD4+ T cells sorted from blood. The subset: CD45RA+ positively selected. V gene TRBV7-9 combines with J gene TRBJ2-1, with D unresolved. The clonotype was recovered from a woman aged 25-40 years in good health. The DNA of the CDR3 is TGTGCCAGCAGCTCGGCTGGGCCCAATGAGCAGTTCTTC. It codes for CASSSAGPNEQFF.